This T cell receptor (beta chain) was obtained from a study of CD8 T cells in ankylosing spondylitis. Libraries for TCR beta were made by quantitative 5'-RACE with molecular barcodes. TCRdb reprocessed the 5' RACE reads with MiXCR, giving one entry per CDR3 protein. The table has around 770,000 distinct CDR3 sequences, approximately 10% seen once. A word on this clonotype: Antigen: not known.

Study observations and caveats: The clones that were linked to disease were reported to be significantly enriched in matched synovial fluid samples from ankylosing spondylitis patients. Past research had described some motif variants in reactive arthritis synovial fluid and blood. A motif of 7 to 9 highly homologous TCR beta variants was seen as apparently characteristic of ankylosing spondylitis blood.

This receptor was obtained from a male donor with ankylosing spondylitis. Sequenced: blood, either unsorted or a sorted T cell fraction (not recorded which).

CDR3 amino acids: CSASEGGPADTQYF. CDR3 coding DNA: TGCAGTGCTAGTGAGGGGGGCCCGGCAGATACGCAGTATTTT. This chain uses TRBV20-1 with TRBJ2-3; D could derive from TRBD1 or TRBD2 (6 bases each). Trimming stripped 3 bases from V and 4 bases from J, with 14 bases between. CDR3 length: 14 residues. Germline CDR1 and CDR2: DFQATT and SNEGSKA (reference sequence).